A single sample gave rise to the 3 T cell receptor beta chains below, sequenced in a study of sequential checkpoint blockade in melanoma. Libraries were prepared by immunoSEQ multiplex PCR; TCRdb keeps only in-frame clonotypes and omits some of them. The sample has 1,500 to 2,000 clones, 15% to 20% seen once. Treatment in this sample: randomized to nivolumab then ipilimumab (arm A) or the reverse (arm B). The sequenced sample was tumor tissue (inferred from file names), obtained from a patient given nivolumab and ipilimumab in sequence. The source is a human donor with melanoma.

The rearrangement joins TRBV5-1 to TRBJ2-7; 7 nucleotides align to TRBD2. Trimming removed 0 bases from V and 2 bases from J; junction bases left unmatched: 5. Germline V gene lookup returns CDR1 SGHRS and CDR2 YFSETQ. The CDR3 has 15 residues. CDR3 amino acids: CASSLVGGGPYEQYF. CDR3 nucleotides: TGCGCCAGCAGCTTGGTGGGCGGGGGACCCTACGAGCAGTACTTC.

The chain has TRBV25-1 and TRBJ2-3; 13 bases map to TRBD2. This CDR3 comprises 18 residues. Germline loops: CDR1 MGHDK, CDR2 SYGVNS. Losses at the gene ends were 6 bases for V and 5 bases for J; bases not matched to a gene: 14. The chain's CDR3 is CASSDTSGRVILGDTQYF. The CDR3 DNA follows: TGTGCCAGCAGCGACACTAGCGGGAGGGTTATATTGGGAGATACGCAGTATTTT.

This clone was detected only a few times. V is TRBV11-3 and J is TRBJ1-4; 7 nucleotides align to TRBD1. The junction had 11 bases not matched to a gene; V was cut back by 3 bases and J by 7 bases. Looked up from germline, CDR1 is SGHNT and CDR2 is YENEEA. The CDR3 runs to 16 residues. The CDR3 DNA reads TGTGCCAGCAGCTTGGACTCAGGGGGTGTAAGTGAAAAACTGTTTTTT. The encoded protein is CASSLDSGGVSEKLFF.